Each of the 9 T cell receptor beta chains below was sequenced from the same sample in a study of cytomegalovirus exposure and HLA in healthy donors. Profiling relied on immunoSEQ multiplex PCR, and the TCRdb table lists in-frame clones only, not all of them. Found here are about 86,000 clones, more than 85% of them singletons; the top ten hold about 0.68%. The sequenced sample was PBMCs. The receptors originated from a man aged 18 to 30 in good health and CMV-seronegative.

The J gene is TRBJ2-5, the V gene TRBV15, with a weak D call TRBD2 (7 bases). The V end was cut by 0 bases, the J end by 2 bases, with 19 bases between. The CDR3 covers 18 residues. Germline-derived CDR1 and CDR2 are LNHNV and YYDKDF (reference sequence). The CDR3 loop is CATSRDLTAGALQETQYF. The CDR3 bases are TGTGCCACCAGCAGAGATTTAACCGCGGGGGCCCTACAAGAGACCCAGTACTTC.

This chain's CDR3 is CASSLSGAAMNTEAFF. Here the CDR3 DNA reads TGTGCCAGCAGTTTATCGGGGGCAGCAATGAACACTGAAGCTTTCTTT. The J gene is TRBJ1-1, the V gene TRBV27; tentative D call: TRBD1 (6 bases). V lost 0 bases to trimming and J lost 0 bases, with 11 bases between them. The CDR3 sequence is 16 residues long. CDR1 and CDR2 (germline): MNHEY, SMNVEV (reference sequence).

This chain uses TRBV27 with TRBJ2-6; tentative D call: TRBD2 (5 bases). With 5 bases removed from V and 3 bases from J, the gap between germline ends came to 11 bases. The CDR3 length is 15 residues. The germline CDR1 and CDR2 sequences are MNHEY and SMNVEV (reference sequence). The CDR3 here is CASSPLGSGANVLTF. The DNA for the CDR3 is TGTGCCAGCAGTCCCCTAGGGAGTGGGGCCAACGTCCTGACTTTC.

V and J are TRBV5-5 and TRBJ2-7; D is perhaps TRBD2 (6 bases). Germline CDR1 reads SGHKS; CDR2 reads YYEKEE (reference sequence). Trimming took 0 bases from V and 0 from J, leaving 10 bases between them. The CDR3 totals 15 residues. CDR3: CASSLVLGGSYEQYF. In DNA, the CDR3 is TGTGCCAGCAGCTTGGTATTGGGGGGCTCCTACGAGCAGTACTTC.

J is TRBJ2-3 and V is TRBV5-6, with a weak D call TRBD2 (5 bases). CDR1 SGHDT and CDR2 YYEEEE come from the germline V gene. Trimming removed 4 bases at V and 6 bases at J, with 6 bases between. The CDR3 is 11 amino acids. In DNA, the CDR3 is TGTGCCAGCAGCCCGGGGGATACGCAGTATTTT. It codes for CASSPGDTQYF. The full variable domain, completed using reference TRBV5-6 and TRBJ2-3, is DAGVTQSPTHLIKTRGQQVTLRCSPKSGHDTVSWYQQALGQGPQFIFQYYEEEERQRGNFPDRFSGHQFPNYSSELNVNALLLGDSALYLCASSPGDTQYFGPGTRLTVL.

The genes are TRBV5-1 and TRBJ2-1, with 9 bases fitting TRBD2. This CDR3 is 15 amino acids long. The germline V gene has CDR1 SGHRS and CDR2 YFSETQ. The junction had 6 bases not matched to a gene; V was cut back by 0 bases and J by 8 bases. The CDR3 spells CASSLVVAGVDEQFF. CDR3 nucleotides: TGCGCCAGCAGCTTGGTGGTAGCGGGGGTCGATGAGCAGTTCTTC.

The chain links TRBV5-1 to TRBJ2-5; the D gene is possibly TRBD1 (5 bases). The germline V gene encodes CDR1 SGHRS and CDR2 YFSETQ. CDR3 length: 14 amino acids. V was cut by 5 bases and J by 5 bases, with 16 bases left in between. In DNA, the CDR3 is TGCGCCAGCAGTGGGGCAGGGCTCGGGGAGACCCAGTACTTC. Translating gives CASSGAGLGETQYF.

The rearrangement uses TRBV4-1 and TRBJ1-5; perhaps TRBD1 as D (6 bases). Trimming stripped 0 bases from V and 5 bases from J, with 11 bases between. The CDR3 has 15 amino acids. Germline CDR1 is MGHRA and CDR2 is YSYEKL. The CDR3 DNA sequence: TGCGCCAGCAGCCAAGATCGGGGGGCCTATCAGCCCCAGCATTTT. Its translation: CASSQDRGAYQPQHF.

The rearrangement links TRBV27 to TRBJ1-2; 7 bases align to TRBD1. Trimming at V came to 5 bases and at J to 4 bases, leaving 7 bases not matched to a gene. CDR1 is MNHEY, CDR2 SMNVEV, per germline (reference sequence). This CDR3 has 14 residues. This CDR3 is CASSPPGTVYGYTF. The CDR3 DNA sequence: TGTGCCAGCAGTCCACCCGGGACAGTCTATGGCTACACCTTC.